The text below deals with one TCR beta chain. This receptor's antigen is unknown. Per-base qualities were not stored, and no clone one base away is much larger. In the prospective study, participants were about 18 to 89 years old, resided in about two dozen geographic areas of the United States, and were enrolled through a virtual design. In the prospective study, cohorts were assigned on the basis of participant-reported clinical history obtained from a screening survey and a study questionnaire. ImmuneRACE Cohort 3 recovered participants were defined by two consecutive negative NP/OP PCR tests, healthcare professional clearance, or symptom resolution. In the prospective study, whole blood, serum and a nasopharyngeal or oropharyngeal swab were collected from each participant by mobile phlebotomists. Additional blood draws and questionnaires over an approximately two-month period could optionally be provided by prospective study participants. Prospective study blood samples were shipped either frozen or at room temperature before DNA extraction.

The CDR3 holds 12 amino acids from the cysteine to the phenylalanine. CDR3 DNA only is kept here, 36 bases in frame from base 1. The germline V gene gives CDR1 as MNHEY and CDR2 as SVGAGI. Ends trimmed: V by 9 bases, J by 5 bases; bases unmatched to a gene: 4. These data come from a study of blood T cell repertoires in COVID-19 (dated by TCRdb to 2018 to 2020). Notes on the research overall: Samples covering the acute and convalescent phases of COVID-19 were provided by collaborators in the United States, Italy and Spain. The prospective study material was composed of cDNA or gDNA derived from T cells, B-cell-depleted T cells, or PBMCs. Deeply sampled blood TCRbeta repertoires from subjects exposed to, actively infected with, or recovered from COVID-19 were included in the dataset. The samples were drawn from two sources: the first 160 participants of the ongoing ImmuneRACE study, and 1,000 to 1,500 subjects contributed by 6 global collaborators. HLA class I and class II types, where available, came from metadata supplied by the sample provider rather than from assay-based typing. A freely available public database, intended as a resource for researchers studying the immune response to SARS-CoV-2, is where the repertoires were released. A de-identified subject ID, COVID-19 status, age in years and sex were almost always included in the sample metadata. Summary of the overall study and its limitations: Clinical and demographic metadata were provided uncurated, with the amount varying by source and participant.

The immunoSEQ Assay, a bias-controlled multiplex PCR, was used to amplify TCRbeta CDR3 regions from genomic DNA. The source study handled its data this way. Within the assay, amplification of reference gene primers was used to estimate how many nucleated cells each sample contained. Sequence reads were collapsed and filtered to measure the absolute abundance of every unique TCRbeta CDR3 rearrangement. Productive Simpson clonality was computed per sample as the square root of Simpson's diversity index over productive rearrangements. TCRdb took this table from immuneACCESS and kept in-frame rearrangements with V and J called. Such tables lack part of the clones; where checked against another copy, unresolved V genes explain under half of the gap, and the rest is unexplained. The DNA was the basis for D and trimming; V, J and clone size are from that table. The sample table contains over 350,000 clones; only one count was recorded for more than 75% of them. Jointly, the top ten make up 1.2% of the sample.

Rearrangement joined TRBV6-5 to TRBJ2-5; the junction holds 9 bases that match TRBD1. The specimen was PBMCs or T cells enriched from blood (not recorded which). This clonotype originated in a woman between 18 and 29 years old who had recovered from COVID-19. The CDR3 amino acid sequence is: CARDRGRETQYF. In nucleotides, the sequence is TGTGCCAGGGACAGGGGCAGGGAGACCCAGTACTTC.